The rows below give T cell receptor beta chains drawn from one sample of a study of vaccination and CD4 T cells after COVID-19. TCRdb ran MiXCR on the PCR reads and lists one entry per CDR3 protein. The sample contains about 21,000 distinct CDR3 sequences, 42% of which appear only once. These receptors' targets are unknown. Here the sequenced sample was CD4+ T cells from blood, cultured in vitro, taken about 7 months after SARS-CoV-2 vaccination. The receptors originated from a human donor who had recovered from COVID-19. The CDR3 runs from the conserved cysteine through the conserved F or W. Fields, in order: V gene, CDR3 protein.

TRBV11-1 CASSLDPASSYEQYF
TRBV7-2 CASSLDPGLYGYTF
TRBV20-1 CSAREPPRVGTSGRVMTDTQYF
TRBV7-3 CASSPGSAGNTEAFF
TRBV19 CASSIDTTGPRYYEQYF
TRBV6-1 CATKPGTSHYEQYF
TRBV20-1 CSAATSGSNNEQFF
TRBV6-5 CASSYPNPSAYGYTF
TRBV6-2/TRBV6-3 CASKVEGSRVGTQYF
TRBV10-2 CASSERYSNTEAFF
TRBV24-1 CATSDLGTYEQYF
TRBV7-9 CASSLGTVPYEQYF
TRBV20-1 CSAHVGGLYGYTF
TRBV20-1 CSARGGGSGRAGEQYF
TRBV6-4 CASSDSDNNEQFF
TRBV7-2 CASSFPLAGRQNNEQFF
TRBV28 CASYRTGGWTDTQYF
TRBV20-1 CSASSGGSSGHNIQYF
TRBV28 CASSNPPRGRKAFF
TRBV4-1 CASSQTHWTRDNEQYF
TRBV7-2 CASSLGGRPYNSPLHF
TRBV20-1 CSAHWNYGSETQYF
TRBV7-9 CASSWGQNLGLGTEAFF
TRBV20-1 CSAPRGVNQPQHF
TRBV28 CASRPETGVSTLHF
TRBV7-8 CASGRGQGDTGELFF
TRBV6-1 CASSGYPKADTQYF
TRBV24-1 CATRRETTDTQYF
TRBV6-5 CASSYWRTPGYEQYF
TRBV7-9 CASSRSKQGWGETQYF
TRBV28 CASSLRTGGTDTQYF
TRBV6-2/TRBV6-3 CARPRDGLNTEAFF
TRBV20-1 CSARRPPSNNEQFF
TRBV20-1 CSARRWGARTEAFF
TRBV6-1 CASGGEDPNEQYF
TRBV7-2 CASTLGRGYEQYF
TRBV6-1 CASTGSFGALETQYF
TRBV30 CAWSRDGGGETQYF
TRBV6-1 CASNQLGQETQYF
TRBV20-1 CSARDRLRPKSETQYF
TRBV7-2 CASSQKQGWSGELFF
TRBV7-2 CASSLLGGTGEQYF
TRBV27 CASSLEGQGYNEQFF
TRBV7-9 CASVAQGGSETQYF
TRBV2 CASRSGPSNQPQHF
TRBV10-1 CASREKTSGSRYEQYF
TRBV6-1 CASSEALIGGANTGELFF
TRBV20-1 CSARADRSRGEAFF
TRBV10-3 CAISERDRGSYEQYF
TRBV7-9 CASSPSRAGRYTEAFF
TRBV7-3 CASSLGTSAYNEQFF